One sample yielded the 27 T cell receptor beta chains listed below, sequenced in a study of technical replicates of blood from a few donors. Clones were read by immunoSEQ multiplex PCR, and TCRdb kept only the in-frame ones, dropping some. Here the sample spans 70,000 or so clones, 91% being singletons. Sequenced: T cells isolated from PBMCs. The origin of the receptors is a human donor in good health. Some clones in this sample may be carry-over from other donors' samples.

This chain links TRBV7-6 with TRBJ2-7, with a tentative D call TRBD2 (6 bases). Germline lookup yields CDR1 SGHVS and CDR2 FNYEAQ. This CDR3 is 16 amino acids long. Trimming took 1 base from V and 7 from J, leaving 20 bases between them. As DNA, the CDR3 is TGTGCCAGCAGCTTAGACCCAGTCGGGAGTGGGCGGGAGCAGTACTTC. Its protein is CASSLDPVGSGREQYF.

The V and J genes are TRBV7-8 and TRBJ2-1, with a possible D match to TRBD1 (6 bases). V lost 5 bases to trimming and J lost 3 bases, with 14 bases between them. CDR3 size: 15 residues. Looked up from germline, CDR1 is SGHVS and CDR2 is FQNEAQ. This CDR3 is CASSPLRGFYNEQFF. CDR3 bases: TGTGCCAGCAGCCCCCTGAGGGGGTTCTACAATGAGCAGTTCTTC.

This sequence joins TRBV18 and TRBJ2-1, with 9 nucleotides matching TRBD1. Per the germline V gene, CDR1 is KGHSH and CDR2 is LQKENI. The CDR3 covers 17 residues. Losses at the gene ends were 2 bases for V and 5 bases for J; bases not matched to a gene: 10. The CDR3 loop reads CASSPTTGGGFHNEQFF. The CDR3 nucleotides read TGTGCCAGCTCACCAACTACAGGGGGCGGTTTTCACAATGAGCAGTTCTTC.

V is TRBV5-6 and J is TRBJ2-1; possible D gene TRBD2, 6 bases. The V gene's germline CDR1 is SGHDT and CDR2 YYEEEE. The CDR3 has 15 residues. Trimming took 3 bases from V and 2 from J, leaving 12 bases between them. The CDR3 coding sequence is TGTGCCAGCAGCTACGGGACTGCGACCTACAATGAGCAGTTCTTC. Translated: CASSYGTATYNEQFF.

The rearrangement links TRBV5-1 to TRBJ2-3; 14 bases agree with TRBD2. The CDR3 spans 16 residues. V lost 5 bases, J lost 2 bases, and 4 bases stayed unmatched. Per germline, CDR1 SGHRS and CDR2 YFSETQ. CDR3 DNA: TGCGCCAGCAGGAGGACTAGCGGGGGGCCCACAGATACGCAGTATTTT. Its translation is CASRRTSGGPTDTQYF.

CDR3 residues: CASSLGGGAGSYEQYF. Written as DNA, the CDR3 is TGTGCCAGCAGCTTGGGCGGGGGGGCTGGGTCCTACGAGCAGTACTTC. The gene calls are TRBV5-4 and TRBJ2-7, with 9 bases that match TRBD2. With 0 bases clipped from V and 1 base from J, the junction kept 5 bases outside the gene matches. The germline V gene encodes CDR1 SGHNT and CDR2 YYREEE (reference sequence). This CDR3 comprises 16 residues.

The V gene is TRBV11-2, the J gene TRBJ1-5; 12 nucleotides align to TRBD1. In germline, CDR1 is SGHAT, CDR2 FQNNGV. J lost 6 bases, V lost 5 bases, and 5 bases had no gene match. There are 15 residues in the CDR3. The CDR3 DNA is TGTGCCAGCAGCCCAGGGACAGGGGGCGGTCAGCCCCAGCATTTT. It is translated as CASSPGTGGGQPQHF.

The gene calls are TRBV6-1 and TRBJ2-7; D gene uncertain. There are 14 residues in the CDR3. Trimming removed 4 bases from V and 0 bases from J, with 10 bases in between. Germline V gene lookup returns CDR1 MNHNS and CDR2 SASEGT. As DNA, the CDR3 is TGTGCCAGCAGTGCACAGCCAAGCTCCTACGAGCAGTACTTC. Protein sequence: CASSAQPSSYEQYF.

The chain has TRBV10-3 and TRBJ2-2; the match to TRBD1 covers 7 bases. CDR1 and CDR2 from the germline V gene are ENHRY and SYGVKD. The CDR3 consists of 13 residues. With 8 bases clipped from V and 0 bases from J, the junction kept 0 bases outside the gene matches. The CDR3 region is CAIGTANTGELFF. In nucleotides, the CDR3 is TGTGCCATCGGGACAGCGAACACCGGGGAGCTGTTTTTT.

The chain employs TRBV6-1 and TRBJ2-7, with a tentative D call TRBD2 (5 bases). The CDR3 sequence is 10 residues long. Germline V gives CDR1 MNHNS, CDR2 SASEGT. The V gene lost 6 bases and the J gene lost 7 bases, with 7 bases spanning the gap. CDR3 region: CASRLVEQYF. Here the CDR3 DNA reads TGTGCCAGCAGACTAGTGGAGCAGTACTTC.

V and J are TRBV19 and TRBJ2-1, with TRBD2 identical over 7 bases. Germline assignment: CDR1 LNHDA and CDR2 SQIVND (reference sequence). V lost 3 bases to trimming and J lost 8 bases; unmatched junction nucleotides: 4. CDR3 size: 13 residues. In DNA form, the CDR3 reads TGTGCCAGTAGTATGGGGCGGGGGTATGAGCAGTTCTTC. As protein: CASSMGRGYEQFF.

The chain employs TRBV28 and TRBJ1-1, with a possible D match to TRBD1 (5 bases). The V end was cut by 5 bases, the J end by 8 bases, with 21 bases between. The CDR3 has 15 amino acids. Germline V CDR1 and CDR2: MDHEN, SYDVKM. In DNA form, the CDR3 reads TGTGCCAGCAGTCTGTACAGAGGCGAGCGGGGGGAAGCTTTCTTT. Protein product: CASSLYRGERGEAFF.

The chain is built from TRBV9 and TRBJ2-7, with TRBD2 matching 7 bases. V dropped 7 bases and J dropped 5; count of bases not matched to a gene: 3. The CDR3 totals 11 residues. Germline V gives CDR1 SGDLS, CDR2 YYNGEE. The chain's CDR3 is CASGREDEQYF. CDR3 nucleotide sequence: TGTGCCAGCGGGAGGGAGGACGAGCAGTACTTC.

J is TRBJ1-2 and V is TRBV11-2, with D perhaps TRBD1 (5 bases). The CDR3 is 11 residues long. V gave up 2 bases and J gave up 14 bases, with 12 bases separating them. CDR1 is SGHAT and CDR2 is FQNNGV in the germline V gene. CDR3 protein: CASSLQGLETF. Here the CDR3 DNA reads TGTGCCAGCAGCTTACAGGGACTGGAGACCTTC.

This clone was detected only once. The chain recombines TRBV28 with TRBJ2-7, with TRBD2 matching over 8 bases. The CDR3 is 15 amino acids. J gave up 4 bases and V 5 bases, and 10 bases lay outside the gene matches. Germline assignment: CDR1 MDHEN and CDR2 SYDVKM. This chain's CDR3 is CASSIDSGTAYEQYF. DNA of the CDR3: TGTGCCAGCAGTATAGATAGCGGGACGGCATACGAGCAGTACTTC.

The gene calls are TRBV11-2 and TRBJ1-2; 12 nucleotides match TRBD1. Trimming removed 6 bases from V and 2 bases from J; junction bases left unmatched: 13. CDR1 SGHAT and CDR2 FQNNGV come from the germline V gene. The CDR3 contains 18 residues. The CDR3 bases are TGTGCCAGCAGTCTCGGAGGCGGGACAGGGGGCAAGAACTATGGCTACACCTTC. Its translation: CASSLGGGTGGKNYGYTF.

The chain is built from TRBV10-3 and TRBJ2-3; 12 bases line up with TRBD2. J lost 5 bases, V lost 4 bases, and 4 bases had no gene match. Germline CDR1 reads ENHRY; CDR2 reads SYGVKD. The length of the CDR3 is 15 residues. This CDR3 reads CAISGLAGAQDTQYF. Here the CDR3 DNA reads TGTGCCATCAGTGGACTAGCGGGAGCCCAAGATACGCAGTATTTT.

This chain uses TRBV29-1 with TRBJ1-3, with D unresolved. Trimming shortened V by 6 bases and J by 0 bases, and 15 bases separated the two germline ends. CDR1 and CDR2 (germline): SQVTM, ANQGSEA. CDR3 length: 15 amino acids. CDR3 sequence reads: CSVVPHTASGNTIYF. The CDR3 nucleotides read TGCAGCGTAGTCCCTCACACCGCCTCTGGAAACACCATATATTTT.

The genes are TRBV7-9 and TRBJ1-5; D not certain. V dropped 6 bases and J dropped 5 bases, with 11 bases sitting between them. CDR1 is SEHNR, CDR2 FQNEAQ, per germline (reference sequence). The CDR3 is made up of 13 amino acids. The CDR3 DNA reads TGTGCCAGCAGTCATGGAGGTGATCAGCCCCAGCATTTT. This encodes CASSHGGDQPQHF.

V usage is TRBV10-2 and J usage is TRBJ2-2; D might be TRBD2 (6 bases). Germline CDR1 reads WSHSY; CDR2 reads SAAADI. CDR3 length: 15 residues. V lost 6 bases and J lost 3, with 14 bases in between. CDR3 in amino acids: CASRTLQRDTGELFF. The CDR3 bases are TGCGCCAGCAGGACTCTTCAGCGGGACACCGGGGAGCTGTTTTTT.

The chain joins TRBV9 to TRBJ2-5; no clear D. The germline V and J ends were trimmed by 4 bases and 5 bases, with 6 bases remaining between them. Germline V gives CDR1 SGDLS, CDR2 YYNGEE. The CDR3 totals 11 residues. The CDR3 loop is CASSPGETQYF. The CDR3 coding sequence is TGTGCCAGCAGCCCCGGGGAGACCCAGTACTTC.

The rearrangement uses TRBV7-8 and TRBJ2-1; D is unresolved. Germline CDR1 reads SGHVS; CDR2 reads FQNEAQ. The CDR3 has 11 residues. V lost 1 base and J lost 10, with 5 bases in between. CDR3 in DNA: TGTGCCAGCAGCTTAGTTGGCGAGCAGTTCTTC. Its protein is CASSLVGEQFF.

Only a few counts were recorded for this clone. DNA for the CDR3: TGTGCCAGCAGATTGGCTTCGAATGAGCAGTTCTTC. Encoded protein: CASRLASNEQFF. The J gene is TRBJ2-1, the V gene TRBV27; D is unclear. The germline V gene encodes CDR1 MNHEY and CDR2 SMNVEV (reference sequence). V lost 6 bases to trimming and J lost 7 bases, with 10 bases between them. The CDR3 consists of 12 residues.

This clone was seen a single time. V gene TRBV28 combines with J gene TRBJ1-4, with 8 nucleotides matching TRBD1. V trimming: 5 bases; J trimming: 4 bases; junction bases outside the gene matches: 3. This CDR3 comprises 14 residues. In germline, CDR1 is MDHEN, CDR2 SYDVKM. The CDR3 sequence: CASSRTGNNEKLFF. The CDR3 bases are TGTGCCAGCAGTCGGACAGGGAATAATGAAAAACTGTTTTTT.

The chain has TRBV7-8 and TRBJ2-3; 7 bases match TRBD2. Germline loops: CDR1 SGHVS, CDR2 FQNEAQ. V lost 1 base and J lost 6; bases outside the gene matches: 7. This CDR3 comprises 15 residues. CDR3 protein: CASSLEAGEEDTQYF. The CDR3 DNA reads TGTGCCAGCAGCTTAGAGGCGGGGGAAGAGGATACGCAGTATTTT. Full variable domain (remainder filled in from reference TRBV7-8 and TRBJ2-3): GAGVSQSPRYKVAKRGQDVALRCDPISGHVSLFWYQQALGQGPEFLTYFQNEAQLDKSGLPSDRFFAERPEGSVSTLKIQRTQQEDSAVYLCASSLEAGEEDTQYFGPGTRLTVL.

CDR3 in DNA: TGTGCCAGCAGCAGAAACACAGGGGGCACAGATACGCAGTATTTT. Its translation is CASSRNTGGTDTQYF. The chain has TRBV11-2 and TRBJ2-3; 7 nucleotides match TRBD1. The CDR3 consists of 15 residues. The germline V gene encodes CDR1 SGHAT and CDR2 FQNNGV. The junction had 6 bases not matched to a gene; V was cut back by 5 bases and J by 1 base.

CDR3: CASRTGGSNYGYTF. For the CDR3, the DNA is TGTGCCAGCAGAACAGGGGGCTCTAACTATGGCTACACCTTC. The chain uses TRBV6-6 and TRBJ1-2; 9 nucleotides line up with TRBD1. V lost 6 bases to trimming and J lost 0 bases; unmatched junction nucleotides: 2. This CDR3 is 14 amino acids long. CDR1 and CDR2 from the germline V gene are MNHNY and SVGAGI (reference sequence).